This T cell receptor beta chain was profiled in a study of shared clonotypes between healthy human individuals. Study findings and constraints: Four donors had roughly 5% of their naive CD4 clonotypes in common.

The germline V gene encodes CDR1 SGDLS and CDR2 YYNGEE. The CDR3 runs 16 residues. The V end was cut by 4 bases, the J end by 8 bases, with 24 bases between. The naive CD8 population came from CD45RO-negative cells selected for CCR7, without terminally differentiated effector memory CD45RA+ cells. All donors qualified as healthy HIV-negative adults and had experienced no recent acute infections or vaccinations. A remark on this clone: Antigen unknown.

Profiled with immunoSEQ multiplex PCR; TCRdb holds only in-frame clones, not every one. The table includes around 2.1 million clones, 90% to 95% detected once. The gene calls are TRBV9 and TRBJ1-2, with D possibly TRBD1 on 5 matching bases. This clonotype was sampled from a man aged 18 to 29 in good health. Some clones in this sample may be carry-over from other donors' samples. Sequencing was done on a sample of naive CD8+ T cells from PBMCs. The CDR3 sequence: CASSLHPGPPKGGYTF. CDR3 sequence (DNA): TGTGCCAGCAGCCTTCACCCGGGACCTCCCAAGGGGGGCTACACCTTC.